Each of the 10 T cell receptor beta chains below was sequenced from the same sample in a study of cytomegalovirus exposure and HLA in healthy donors. The PCR employed 60 Vbeta primers together with 13 Jbeta primers. Only in-frame clones appear in the TCRdb table, and some are missing; sequencing was by immunoSEQ multiplex PCR. Of around 100,000 clones listed, around 64% are singletons. Source material: PBMCs. The receptors come from a woman under 40 in good health and CMV-seronegative.

This rearrangement joins TRBV10-3 to TRBJ2-7, with D perhaps TRBD1 (7 bases). CDR1 is ENHRY and CDR2 is SYGVKD in the germline V gene. The CDR3 is 17 residues long. V lost 0 bases, J lost 0 bases, and 15 bases lay in between. The CDR3 spells CAISESSRGVRSYEQYF. DNA of the CDR3: TGTGCCATCAGTGAGTCTTCCAGGGGGGTACGCTCCTACGAGCAGTACTTC.

The chain uses TRBV28 and TRBJ2-6; 7 bases fit TRBD2. The V and J ends lost 5 bases and 1 base, in that order; junction bases with no gene match: 2. CDR3 length equals 15 residues. The germline CDR1 and CDR2 sequences are MDHEN and SYDVKM. The CDR3 nucleotides are TGTGCCAGCAGTCTGGGAGGGTCTGGGGCCAACGTCCTGACTTTC. Translated: CASSLGGSGANVLTF. Based on the CDR3 plus reference TRBV28 and TRBJ2-6, the full variable domain is DVKVTQSSRYLVKRTGEKVFLECVQDMDHENMFWYRQDPGLGLRLIYFSYDVKMKEKGDIPEGYSVSREKKERFSLILESASTNQTSMYLCASSLGGSGANVLTFGAGSRLTVL.

This chain joins TRBV19 and TRBJ2-1; the match to TRBD2 covers 7 bases. CDR3 size: 16 residues. J was trimmed by 0 bases and V by 2 bases; bases with no gene match: 4. CDR1 is LNHDA and CDR2 is SQIVND in the germline V gene (reference sequence). DNA for the CDR3: TGTGCCAGTAGTATATCCGGGGGGAGCTCCTACAATGAGCAGTTCTTC. Protein: CASSISGGSSYNEQFF.

This clone was detected once. This sequence joins TRBV11-2 and TRBJ1-4; 7 bases map to TRBD1. The CDR3 spans 14 residues. V trimming: 4 bases; J trimming: 5 bases; junction bases outside the gene matches: 4. Germline CDR1 and CDR2: SGHAT and FQNNGV. This chain's CDR3 is CASSSGQANEKLFF. The CDR3 DNA follows: TGTGCCAGCAGCTCTGGACAGGCGAATGAAAAACTGTTTTTT.

The rearrangement uses TRBV27 and TRBJ1-5; D remains unclear. This CDR3 has 13 amino acids. CDR1 is MNHEY, CDR2 SMNVEV, per germline (reference sequence). Trimming left V 4 bases short and J 0 bases short, with 4 bases between. CDR3 nucleotides: TGTGCCAGCAGTTCTTTTAGCAATCAGCCCCAGCATTTT. Its translation is CASSSFSNQPQHF.

This clone was counted many times. Germline and junction disagree at one end, which may indicate a read error. J is TRBJ1-4 and V is TRBV2; D unresolved. CDR3 size: 11 residues. Germline V CDR1 and CDR2: SNHLY, FYNNEI. CDR3 DNA: TGTGCCAGCAGTGAAAGTTTTGGCGCCAGGTTT. It translates to CASSESFGARF.

The V call is TRBV11-1, the J call TRBJ2-5; possibly TRBD2 for D (6 bases). The CDR3 has 18 residues. Germline lookup yields CDR1 SGHAT and CDR2 FQDESV (reference sequence). Trimming shortened V by 2 bases and J by 1 base, and 20 bases separated the two germline ends. As DNA, the CDR3 is TGTGCCAGCAGCTTAAGCTGGGCTAGCGCGGAATCCCAAGAGACCCAGTACTTC. It specifies CASSLSWASAESQETQYF.

The V gene is TRBV19, the J gene TRBJ1-2; 8 bases are shared with TRBD1. The ends lost 6 bases at V and 3 bases at J; junction bases unmatched: 6. Germline CDR1 reads LNHDA; CDR2 reads SQIVND (reference sequence). The CDR3 totals 14 residues. The CDR3 region is CASSAQGGDYGYTF. The CDR3 nucleotides are TGTGCCAGTAGCGCACAGGGGGGAGACTATGGCTACACCTTC.

This clone was recorded only once. V gene TRBV4-3 combines with J gene TRBJ2-3; 8 bases line up with TRBD2. The CDR3 extends over 16 amino acids. CDR1 and CDR2 (germline): LGHNA, YSLEER. The junction had 8 bases not matched to a gene; V was cut back by 1 base and J by 5 bases. CDR3 sequence (DNA): TGCGCCAGCAGCCAAGGCAGCGGGAGATGGGGAGATACGCAGTATTTT. Translating it yields CASSQGSGRWGDTQYF.

In this sample, this clone turned up once. The chain couples TRBV6-6 to TRBJ2-5; 10 nucleotides line up with TRBD1. The CDR3 covers 14 residues. V lost 6 bases and J lost 5; bases outside the gene matches: 6. From germline, CDR1 is MNHNY and CDR2 SVGAGI (reference sequence). CDR3 amino acids: CASRDDRGRETQYF. CDR3 coding DNA: TGTGCCAGCAGGGATGACAGGGGGCGGGAGACCCAGTACTTC.